This TCR beta chain comes out of a study of T cells after yellow fever vaccination. Turning to the study itself: Fractions with few cells were prepared using SMART-Seq v4 Ultra Low Input.

From the 5' RACE reads, TCRdb called clonotypes with MiXCR, one entry per CDR3 protein. The table has 300,000 to 350,000 distinct CDR3 sequences, about 7.8% seen once. Many counts were recorded for this clonotype. The germline V gene has CDR1 SQVTM and CDR2 ANQGSEA. The CDR3 totals 12 residues. V shed 6 bases and J shed 4 bases, with 12 bases lying between them. The J gene is TRBJ2-5, the V gene TRBV29-1, with D perhaps being TRBD1 or TRBD2 (5 bases each). The material was PBMCs, obtained more than 35 days after the first yellow fever vaccination. This receptor was taken from a man aged 18 to 35 who received the YFV17D yellow fever vaccine. CDR3 in amino acids: CSVLGDGETQYF. The DNA for the CDR3 is TGCAGCGTGCTAGGGGACGGAGAGACCCAGTACTTC.